This T cell receptor (beta chain) appears in the sequencing data of a study of follicular helper T cells after annual influenza vaccination. On the study more broadly: For some subjects, blood spans the 2013-2014, 2014-2015 and 2015-2016 annual vaccinations.

Per the germline V gene, CDR1 is SQVTM and CDR2 is ANQGSEA. With 2 bases removed from V and 5 bases from J, the gap between germline ends came to 13 bases. This CDR3 has 14 residues. A remark on this clone: Its antigen remains unidentified.

Noted time point: 2015-2016 season, 7 days after influenza vaccination. Findings and caveats of the study: Rare clonotypes were missed; only about 9.5-23% of cells gave TCRB.

Sequencing of TCRB used Survey level resolution. Sequencing used immunoSEQ multiplex PCR; TCRdb keeps in-frame clones, though not all of them. The sample yields some 7,000 clones, under 90% seen once. The sequence derives from an adult who received the influenza vaccine. This specimen consisted of CXCR5- memory CD4+ T cells sorted from blood, obtained 7 days after influenza vaccination. The chain couples TRBV29-1 to TRBJ1-5; D gene ambiguous. CDR3 residues: CSVETGASDQPQHF. For the CDR3, the DNA is TGCAGCGTTGAAACGGGCGCCTCTGATCAGCCCCAGCATTTT.